This T cell receptor (beta chain) originates from a study of blood T cell repertoires in COVID-19. Across the whole study: There were acute and convalescent COVID-19 samples, and they came from the United States, Italy and Spain.

In germline, CDR1 is MNHEY, CDR2 SVGEGT. After removal of 5 bases from V and 2 bases from J, the junction contained 12 bases not matched to a gene. This CDR3 region has 18 residues. Study processing details: How many nucleated cells were present was estimated from reference gene primer amplification. The data were produced by immunoSEQ multiplex PCR, yet TCRdb's version contains in-frame clones alone and is incomplete. Clonal size and the V and J genes are those of that table, whereas D and trimming came from the DNA. Of 85,000 to 100,000 clones in the sample, more than 75% are singletons; the top ten hold approximately 22%.

Sequencing was done on a sample of peripheral blood. V usage is TRBV6-2 or TRBV6-3 and J usage is TRBJ2-7, with TRBD2 matching over 13 bases. The receptor's source is a human donor in a cohort sampled during active COVID-19. The CDR3 is CASSTGEPGLAGTYEQYF. The CDR3 region has the DNA TGTGCCAGCAGTACAGGGGAACCGGGACTAGCGGGAACCTACGAGCAGTACTTC.